This T cell receptor beta chain came from a study of patients and donors after allogeneic stem cell transplantation. CDR3 length: 13 amino acids. The V end lost 0 bases, the J end lost 2 bases, and 4 bases lay between the germline ends. In germline, CDR1 is SGDLS, CDR2 YYNGEE. TCRdb processed the RT-PCR reads anew with MiXCR; each CDR3 protein has one entry. The repertoire has roughly 960,000 distinct CDR3 sequences, roughly 17% of them found once; the top ten carry around 5.5%. This clonotype was observed a handful of times. The TCR originated in a human donor who was either an allogeneic HSCT recipient or a stem cell or donor lymphocyte infusion donor (not recorded which). It is not recorded whose cells these are; they may come from a transplant donor. Sequenced material: blood, either unsorted or a sorted T cell fraction (not recorded which). The chain uses TRBV9 and TRBJ2-3; D call uncertain. Written as DNA, the CDR3 is TGTGCCAGCAGCGTAGAAAACACAGATACGCAGTATTTT. It encodes CASSVENTDTQYF.